One and the same sample provided the 3 T cell receptor beta chains below, sequenced in a study of cytomegalovirus exposure and HLA in healthy donors. PCR used 60 Vbeta primers and 13 Jbeta primers. Only in-frame clones appear in the TCRdb table, and some are missing; sequencing was by immunoSEQ multiplex PCR. In the table there are about 160,000 clones, 75% to 85% of which are singletons. The sample taken for sequencing was PBMCs. The receptors were sampled from a human donor in good health.

The chain carries TRBV6-5 and TRBJ2-7, with 7 bases matching TRBD2. Per the germline V gene, CDR1 is MNHEY and CDR2 is SVGAGI. This CDR3 comprises 13 residues. J gave up 5 bases and V 8 bases, and 9 bases lay outside the gene matches. In nucleotides, the CDR3 is TGTGCCAGCTCTCCGGGAGGAGGGGACGAGCAGTACTTC. Protein: CASSPGGGDEQYF.

The chain joins TRBV28 to TRBJ1-3; D remains unclear. The CDR3 extends over 16 amino acids. The V and J ends lost 2 bases and 0 bases respectively, with 11 bases between them. Germline CDR1 and CDR2: MDHEN and SYDVKM. CDR3 residues: CASSLNGEYSGNTIYF. CDR3 coding DNA: TGTGCCAGCAGTTTAAACGGGGAATACTCTGGAAACACCATATATTTT.

The chain recombines TRBV5-4 with TRBJ1-6; 10 nucleotides line up with TRBD1. V trimming: 5 bases; J trimming: 7 bases; junction bases outside the gene matches: 0. Germline V lookup: CDR1 SGHNT, CDR2 YYREEE (reference sequence). This CDR3 spans 13 amino acids. The CDR3 DNA is TGTGCCAGCAGGACAGGGGGCAATTCACCCCTCCACTTT. It codes for CASRTGGNSPLHF.